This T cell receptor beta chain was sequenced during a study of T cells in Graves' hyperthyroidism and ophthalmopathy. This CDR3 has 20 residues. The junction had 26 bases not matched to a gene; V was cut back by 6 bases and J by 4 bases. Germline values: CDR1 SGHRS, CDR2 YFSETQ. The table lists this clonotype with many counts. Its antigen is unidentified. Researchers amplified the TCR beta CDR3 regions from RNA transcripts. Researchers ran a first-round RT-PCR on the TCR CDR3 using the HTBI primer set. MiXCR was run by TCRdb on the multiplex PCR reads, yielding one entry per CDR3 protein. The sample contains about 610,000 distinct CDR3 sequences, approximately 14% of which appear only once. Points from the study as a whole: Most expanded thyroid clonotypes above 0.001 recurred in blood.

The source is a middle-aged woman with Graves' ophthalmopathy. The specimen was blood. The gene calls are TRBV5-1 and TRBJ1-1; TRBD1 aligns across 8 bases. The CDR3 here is CASISLGNSRQGRWGTEAFF. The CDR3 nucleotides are TGCGCCAGCATCAGCTTGGGTAATTCGAGACAGGGGCGGTGGGGCACTGAAGCTTTCTTT.